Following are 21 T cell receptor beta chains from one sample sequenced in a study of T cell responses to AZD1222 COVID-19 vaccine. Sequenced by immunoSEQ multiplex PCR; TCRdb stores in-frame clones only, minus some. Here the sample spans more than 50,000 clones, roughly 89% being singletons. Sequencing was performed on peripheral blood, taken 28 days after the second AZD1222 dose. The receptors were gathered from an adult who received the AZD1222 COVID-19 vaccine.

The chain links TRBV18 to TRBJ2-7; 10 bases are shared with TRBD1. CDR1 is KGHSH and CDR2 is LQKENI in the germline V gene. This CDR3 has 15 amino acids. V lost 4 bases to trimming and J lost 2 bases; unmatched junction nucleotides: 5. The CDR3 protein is CASSRPGQGPYEQYF. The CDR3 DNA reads TGTGCCAGCTCACGACCGGGACAGGGGCCCTACGAGCAGTACTTC.

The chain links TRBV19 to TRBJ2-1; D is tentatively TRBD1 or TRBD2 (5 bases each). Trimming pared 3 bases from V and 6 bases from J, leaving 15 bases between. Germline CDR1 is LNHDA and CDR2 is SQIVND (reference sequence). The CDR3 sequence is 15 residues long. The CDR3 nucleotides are TGTGCCAGTAGTATCGGGGCCTTTGGCCCCAATGAGCAGTTCTTC. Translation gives CASSIGAFGPNEQFF.

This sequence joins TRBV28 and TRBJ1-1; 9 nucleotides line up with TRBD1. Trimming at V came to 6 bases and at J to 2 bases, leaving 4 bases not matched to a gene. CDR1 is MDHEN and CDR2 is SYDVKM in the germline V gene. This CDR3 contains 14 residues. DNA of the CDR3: TGTGCCAGCAGGTTGACAGGGGGAAACACTGAAGCTTTCTTT. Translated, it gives CASRLTGGNTEAFF. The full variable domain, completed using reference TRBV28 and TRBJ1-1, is DVKVTQSSRYLVKRTGEKVFLECVQDMDHENMFWYRQDPGLGLRLIYFSYDVKMKEKGDIPEGYSVSREKKERFSLILESASTNQTSMYLCASRLTGGNTEAFFGQGTRLTVV.

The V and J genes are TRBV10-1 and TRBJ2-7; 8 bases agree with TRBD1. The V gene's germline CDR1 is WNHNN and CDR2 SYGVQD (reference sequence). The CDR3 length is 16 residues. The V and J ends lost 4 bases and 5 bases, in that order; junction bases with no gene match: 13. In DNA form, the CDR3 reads TGCGCCAGCAGTGGAGGGCCGGGACAGGTGAGGAACGAGCAGTACTTC. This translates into CASSGGPGQVRNEQYF.

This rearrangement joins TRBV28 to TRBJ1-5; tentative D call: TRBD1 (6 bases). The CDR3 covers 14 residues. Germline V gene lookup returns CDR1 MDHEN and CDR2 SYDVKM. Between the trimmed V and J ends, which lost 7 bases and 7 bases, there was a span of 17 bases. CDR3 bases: TGTGCCAGCAACCCGGGGGGGGGCGGACAGCCCCAGCATTTT. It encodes CASNPGGGGQPQHF.

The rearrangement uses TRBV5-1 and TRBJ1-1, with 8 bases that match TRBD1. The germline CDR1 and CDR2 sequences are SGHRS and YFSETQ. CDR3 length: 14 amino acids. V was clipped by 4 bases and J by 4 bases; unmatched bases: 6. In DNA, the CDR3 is TGCGCCAGCAGCCGACAGGGGAGGGGCACTGAAGCTTTCTTT. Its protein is CASSRQGRGTEAFF. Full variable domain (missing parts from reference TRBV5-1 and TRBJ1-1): KAGVTQTPRYLIKTRGQQVTLSCSPISGHRSVSWYQQTPGQGLQFLFEYFSETQRNKGNFPGRFSGRQFSNSRSEMNVSTLELGDSALYLCASSRQGRGTEAFFGQGTRLTVV.

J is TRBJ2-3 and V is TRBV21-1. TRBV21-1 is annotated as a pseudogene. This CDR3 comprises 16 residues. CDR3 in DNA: TGTGCCAGCCTAAAGCCAGGGGGGAGGGACACAGATACGCAGTATTTT. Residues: CASLKPGGRDTDTQYF.

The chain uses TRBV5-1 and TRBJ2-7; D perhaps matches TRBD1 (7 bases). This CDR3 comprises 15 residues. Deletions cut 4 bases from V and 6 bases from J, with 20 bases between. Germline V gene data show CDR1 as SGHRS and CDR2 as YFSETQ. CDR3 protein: CASSTGGAGGGEQYF. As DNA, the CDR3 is TGCGCCAGCAGCACCGGCGGCGCAGGGGGAGGCGAGCAGTACTTC.

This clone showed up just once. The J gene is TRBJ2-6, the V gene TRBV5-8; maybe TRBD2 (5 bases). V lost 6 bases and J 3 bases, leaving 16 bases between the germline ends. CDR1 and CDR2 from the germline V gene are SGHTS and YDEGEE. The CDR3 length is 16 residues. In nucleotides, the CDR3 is TGTGCCAGCAAAAGACACGGACTGGGTGGGGCCAACGTCCTGACTTTC. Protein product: CASKRHGLGGANVLTF.

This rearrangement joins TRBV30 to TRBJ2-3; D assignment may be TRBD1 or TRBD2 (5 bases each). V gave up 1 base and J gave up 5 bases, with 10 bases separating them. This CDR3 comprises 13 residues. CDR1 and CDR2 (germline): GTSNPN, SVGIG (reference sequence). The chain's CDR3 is CAWSGGAGDTQYF. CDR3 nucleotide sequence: TGTGCCTGGAGTGGAGGGGCGGGAGATACGCAGTATTTT.

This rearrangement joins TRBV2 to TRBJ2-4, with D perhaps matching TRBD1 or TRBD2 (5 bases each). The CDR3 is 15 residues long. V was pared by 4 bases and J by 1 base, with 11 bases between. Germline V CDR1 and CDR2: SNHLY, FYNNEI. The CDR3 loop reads CASSGGEGAKNIQYF. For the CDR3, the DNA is TGTGCCAGCAGTGGTGGAGAGGGGGCCAAAAACATTCAGTACTTC.

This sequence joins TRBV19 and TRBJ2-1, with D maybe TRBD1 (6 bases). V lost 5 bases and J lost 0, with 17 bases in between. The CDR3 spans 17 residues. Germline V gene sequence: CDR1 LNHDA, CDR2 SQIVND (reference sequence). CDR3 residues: CASSDPRTQGSYNEQFF. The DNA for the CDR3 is TGTGCCAGTAGTGACCCGCGAACACAGGGCTCCTACAATGAGCAGTTCTTC. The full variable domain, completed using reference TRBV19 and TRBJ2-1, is DGGITQSPKYLFRKEGQNVTLSCEQNLNHDAMYWYRQDPGQGLRLIYYSQIVNDFQKGDIAEGYSVSREKKESFPLTVTSAQKNPTAFYLCASSDPRTQGSYNEQFFGPGTRLTVL.

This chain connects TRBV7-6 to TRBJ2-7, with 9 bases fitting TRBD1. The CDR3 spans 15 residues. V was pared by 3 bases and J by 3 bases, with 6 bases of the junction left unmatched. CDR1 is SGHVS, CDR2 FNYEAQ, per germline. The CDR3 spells CASSLDRGWSYEQYF. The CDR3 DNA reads TGTGCCAGCAGCTTGGACAGGGGATGGAGCTACGAGCAGTACTTC.

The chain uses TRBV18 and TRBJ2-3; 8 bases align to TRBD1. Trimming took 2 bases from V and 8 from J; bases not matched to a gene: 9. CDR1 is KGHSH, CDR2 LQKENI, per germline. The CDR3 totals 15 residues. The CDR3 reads CASSPSGQGKGTQYF. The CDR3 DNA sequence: TGTGCCAGCTCACCATCCGGACAGGGCAAAGGTACGCAGTATTTT. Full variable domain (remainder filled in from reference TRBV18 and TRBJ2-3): NAGVMQNPRHLVRRRGQEARLRCSPMKGHSHVYWYRQLPEEGLKFMVYLQKENIIDESGMPKERFSAEFPKEGPSILRIQQVVRGDSAAYFCASSPSGQGKGTQYFGPGTRLTVL.

CDR3 sequence reads: CASSLAGEGGQPQHF. CDR3 nucleotide sequence: TGTGCCAGCAGCTTAGCGGGTGAAGGGGGACAGCCCCAGCATTTT. The chain recombines TRBV7-8 with TRBJ1-5; D is possibly TRBD1 (6 bases). From germline, CDR1 is SGHVS and CDR2 FQNEAQ. CDR3 length: 15 residues. V lost 0 bases and J 7 bases, leaving 13 bases between the germline ends. The whole variable domain, remainder taken from reference TRBV7-8 and TRBJ1-5, is GAGVSQSPRYKVAKRGQDVALRCDPISGHVSLFWYQQALGQGPEFLTYFQNEAQLDKSGLPSDRFFAERPEGSVSTLKIQRTQQEDSAVYLCASSLAGEGGQPQHFGDGTRLSIL.

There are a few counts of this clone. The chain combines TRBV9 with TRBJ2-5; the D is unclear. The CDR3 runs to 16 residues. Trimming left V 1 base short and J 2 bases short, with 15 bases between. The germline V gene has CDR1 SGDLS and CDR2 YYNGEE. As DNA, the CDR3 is TGTGCCAGCAGCGTAACCCCGGGCGGCGTGCAAGAGACCCAGTACTTC. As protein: CASSVTPGGVQETQYF.

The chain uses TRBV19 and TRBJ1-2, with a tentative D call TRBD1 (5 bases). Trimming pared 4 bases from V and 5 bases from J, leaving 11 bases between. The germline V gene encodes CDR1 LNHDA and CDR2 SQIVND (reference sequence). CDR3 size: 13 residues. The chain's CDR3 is CASSTAGPYGYTF. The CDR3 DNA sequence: TGTGCCAGTAGTACGGCGGGACCTTATGGCTACACCTTC.

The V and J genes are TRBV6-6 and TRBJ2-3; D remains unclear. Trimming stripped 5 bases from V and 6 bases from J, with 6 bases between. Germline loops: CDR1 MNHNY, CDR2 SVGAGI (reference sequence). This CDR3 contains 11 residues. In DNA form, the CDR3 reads TGTGCCAGCAGTCCCCTGGATACGCAGTATTTT. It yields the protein CASSPLDTQYF.

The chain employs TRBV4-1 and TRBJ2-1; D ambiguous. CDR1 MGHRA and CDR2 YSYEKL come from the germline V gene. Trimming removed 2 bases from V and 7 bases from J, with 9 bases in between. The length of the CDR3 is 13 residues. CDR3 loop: CASSQLLVNEQFF. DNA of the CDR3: TGCGCCAGCAGCCAATTATTAGTGAATGAGCAGTTCTTC.

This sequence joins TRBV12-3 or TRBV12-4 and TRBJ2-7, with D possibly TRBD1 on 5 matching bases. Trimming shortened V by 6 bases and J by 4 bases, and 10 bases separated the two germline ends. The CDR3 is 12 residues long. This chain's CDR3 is CASSRTLYEQYF. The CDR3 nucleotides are TGTGCCAGCAGCCGGACACTTTACGAGCAGTACTTC.

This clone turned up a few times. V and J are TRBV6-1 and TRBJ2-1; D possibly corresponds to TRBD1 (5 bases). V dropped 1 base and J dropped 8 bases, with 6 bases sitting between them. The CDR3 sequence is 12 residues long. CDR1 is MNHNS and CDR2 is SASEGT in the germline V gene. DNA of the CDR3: TGTGCCAGCAGTGAAGAGGGGTATGAGCAGTTCTTC. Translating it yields CASSEEGYEQFF.